Presented here are 7 T cell receptor beta chains from one specimen sequenced in a study of T-cell reconstitution after alpha-beta-depleted transplantation in children (dated by TCRdb to about 2016). Library preparation employed PCR. The instrument was an Illumina HiSeq 2500. TCR libraries were prepared with molecular barcoding, using unique molecular identifiers to normalize TCRbeta repertoire quantification. TCRdb itself trimmed the public reads at Q25 with fastp, ran MiXCR and retained productive beta chains. Each entry is one CDR3 protein sequence, shown with its most common DNA and genes. The sample table contains over 200,000 distinct CDR3 sequences; only one count was recorded for around 9.5% of them. The top ten hold 5.5% to 8% of the sample. This sample comprised PBMCs from the stem cell graft donor, obtained from the stem cell graft. The source is a human donor who donated a stem cell graft to a child with acute lymphoblastic leukemia.

The V call is TRBV10-3, the J call TRBJ2-3; D is possibly TRBD2 (6 bases). Germline values: CDR1 ENHRY, CDR2 SYGVKD. The CDR3 length is 14 residues. V lost 6 bases, J lost 6 bases, and 16 bases lay in between. The CDR3 spells CAISVSGSPDTQYF. CDR3 sequence (DNA): TGTGCCATCAGCGTTAGCGGCTCCCCCGATACGCAGTATTTT.

This clonotype was observed at least ten times. This chain joins TRBV11-2 and TRBJ2-3; D unresolved. The CDR3 is 12 residues long. CDR1 and CDR2 (germline): SGHAT, FQNNGV. Between the trimmed V and J ends, which lost 3 bases and 2 bases, there was a span of 3 bases. The CDR3 coding sequence is TGTGCCAGCAGCTTGCCCACAGATACGCAGTATTTT. Its protein is CASSLPTDTQYF.

This clonotype was detected many times. This rearrangement joins TRBV10-2 to TRBJ2-7; no reliable D call. The ends were cut back, 6 bases at V and 3 bases at J, with 9 bases in the middle. Germline CDR1 and CDR2: WSHSY and SAAADI. The CDR3 is made up of 12 amino acids. The CDR3 coding sequence is TGCGCCAGCAGAGAAGTTCTCTACGAGCAGTACTTC. It encodes CASREVLYEQYF.

Ten or more counts support this clonotype. The chain uses TRBV12-3 or TRBV12-4 and TRBJ1-1, with D unresolved. The CDR3 runs to 14 residues. Trimming removed 2 bases at V and 3 bases at J, with 10 bases between. The CDR3 region is CASSLLASDTEAFF. CDR3 nucleotides: TGTGCCAGCAGTTTACTGGCTTCGGACACTGAAGCTTTCTTT.

The chain carries TRBV4-3 and TRBJ2-7; D ambiguous. The CDR3 extends over 14 amino acids. CDR1 LGHNA and CDR2 YSLEER come from the germline V gene. Trimming shortened V by 0 bases and J by 0 bases, and 6 bases separated the two germline ends. In DNA form, the CDR3 reads TGCGCCAGCAGCCAAGATCCACTCTCCTACGAGCAGTACTTC. Translated: CASSQDPLSYEQYF.

V is TRBV7-9 and J is TRBJ2-5; D gene uncertain. Trimming took 0 bases from V and 5 from J, leaving 10 bases between them. Germline-derived CDR1 and CDR2 are SEHNR and FQNEAQ (reference sequence). The CDR3 contains 14 residues. The CDR3 sequence is CASSLAGEAETQYF. DNA of the CDR3: TGTGCCAGCAGCTTAGCGGGTGAGGCCGAGACCCAGTACTTC.

This clonotype was found many times. The gene calls are TRBV3-1 and TRBJ2-7; TRBD1 matches at 8 bases. The CDR3 loop spans 16 amino acids. CDR1 and CDR2 (germline): LGHDT, YNNKEL (reference sequence). The ends lost 0 bases at V and 4 bases at J; junction bases unmatched: 8. In nucleotides, the CDR3 is TGTGCCAGCAGCCAAGAACACAGGGGGTTTAATTACGAGCAGTACTTC. Protein sequence: CASSQEHRGFNYEQYF.